The clone carrying this T cell receptor beta chain was recorded a few times. In the authors' methods: The authors estimated nucleated cell counts from reference gene primer amplification. Libraries were prepared by immunoSEQ multiplex PCR; TCRdb keeps only in-frame clonotypes and omits some of them. V, J and clone size reflect that table, while D and trimming were determined from the DNA. The data show tens of thousands of clones, roughly nine tenths seen once. This sample was taken from a study of blood T cell repertoires in COVID-19. Background on the study: The origin of the acute and convalescent COVID-19 samples was the United States, Italy and Spain. The analysed material was cDNA or gDNA that came from T cells, B-cell-depleted T cells, or PBMCs.

The V end was cut by 8 bases, the J end by 2 bases, with 17 bases between. This CDR3 is built from 15 residues. Germline assignment: CDR1 MNHEY and CDR2 SVGAGI. The rearrangement joins TRBV6-5 to TRBJ2-3, with D possibly TRBD2 on 5 matching bases. Material for sequencing was peripheral blood. This sequence was found in a human donor in a cohort sampled during active COVID-19. As DNA, the CDR3 is TGTGCCAGCCAGATCCCGGGGTCATACACAGATACGCAGTATTTT. Amino acid sequence: CASQIPGSYTDTQYF.